The sequence of this T cell receptor beta chain was determined in a study of CD8 T cells in ankylosing spondylitis. Regarding the study as a whole: Previous work reported some of these motif variants in the synovial fluid and blood of reactive arthritis. Among TCR beta sequences, a motif of eight highly homologous variants appeared characteristic of ankylosing spondylitis blood.

One entry per CDR3 protein results from TCRdb running MiXCR on the 5' RACE reads. The top ten hold over 0.8% of the sample, which has hundreds of thousands of distinct CDR3 sequences, roughly 27% seen once. This clonotype was counted a few times. What it binds is unknown. This CDR3 region has 15 residues. V shed 3 bases, J shed 5 bases, and the junction held 8 bases outside the gene matches. Looked up from germline, CDR1 is WSHSY and CDR2 is SAAADI. The J gene is TRBJ2-5, the V gene TRBV10-2; 8 bases map to TRBD1. The TCR comes from a male donor with ankylosing spondylitis. The sample was blood, either unsorted or a sorted T cell fraction (not recorded which). CDR3 in amino acids: CASSEPAGGRETQYF. In DNA, the CDR3 is TGCGCCAGCAGTGAACCGGCAGGGGGCCGCGAGACCCAGTACTTC.